This T cell receptor (beta chain) was obtained from a study of vaccination and CD4 T cells after COVID-19. Study information: Blood was drawn a median 72 days post second dose, range 14 to 241. General study results and limits: Convalescent patients displayed a median around 86% of reactive clones emerging only post-vaccination.

Per the germline V gene, CDR1 is MNHEY and CDR2 is SVGEGT. The CDR3 contains 13 residues. Trimming pared 8 bases from V and 7 bases from J, leaving 16 bases between. Cultured CD4+ T-cell DNA underwent Oncomine TCR Beta short-read sequencing. CD4+ T cells were cultured, and genomic DNA was extracted from them. One entry per CDR3 protein, called by TCRdb with MiXCR from the PCR reads. The sample has about 15,000 distinct CDR3 sequences, more than 70% seen once. A word on this clonotype: Its antigen remains unknown.

Treatment reported: roughly 10-day PBMC culture with coronavirus spike peptide pools or control peptides (ViraFEST assay). The genes are TRBV6-2 or TRBV6-3 and TRBJ2-3, with D tentatively TRBD1 (5 bases). The sample was CD4+ T cells from blood, cultured in vitro. The source is a human donor who had recovered from COVID-19. CDR3: CASSSVGHYTQYF. CDR3 in DNA: TGTGCCAGCTCCTCAGTGGGGCATTATACGCAGTATTTT.